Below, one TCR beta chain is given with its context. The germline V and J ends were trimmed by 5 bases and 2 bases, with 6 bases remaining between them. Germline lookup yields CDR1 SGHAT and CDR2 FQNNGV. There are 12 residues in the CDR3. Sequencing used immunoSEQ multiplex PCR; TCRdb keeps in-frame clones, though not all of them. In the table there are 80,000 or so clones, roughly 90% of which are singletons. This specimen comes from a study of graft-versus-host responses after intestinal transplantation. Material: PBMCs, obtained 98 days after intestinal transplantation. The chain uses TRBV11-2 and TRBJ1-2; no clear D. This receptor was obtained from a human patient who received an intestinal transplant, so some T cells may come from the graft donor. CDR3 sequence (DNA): TGTGCCAGCAGCCCGGGCAACTATGGCTACACCTTC. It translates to CASSPGNYGYTF.